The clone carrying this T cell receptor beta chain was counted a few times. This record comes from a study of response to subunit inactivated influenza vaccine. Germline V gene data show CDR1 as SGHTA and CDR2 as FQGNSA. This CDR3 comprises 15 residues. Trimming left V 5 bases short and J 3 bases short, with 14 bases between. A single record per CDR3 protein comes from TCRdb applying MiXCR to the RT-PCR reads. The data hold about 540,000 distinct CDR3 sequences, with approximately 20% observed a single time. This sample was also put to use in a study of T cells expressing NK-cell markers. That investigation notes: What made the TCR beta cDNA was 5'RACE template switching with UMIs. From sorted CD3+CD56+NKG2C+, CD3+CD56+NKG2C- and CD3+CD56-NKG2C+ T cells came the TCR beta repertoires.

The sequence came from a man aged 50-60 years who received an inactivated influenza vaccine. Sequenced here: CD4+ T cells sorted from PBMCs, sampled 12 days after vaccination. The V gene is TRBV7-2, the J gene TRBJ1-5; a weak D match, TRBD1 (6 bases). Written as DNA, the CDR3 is TGTGCCAGCAGCCGAGACCAGGGGAACAATCAGCCCCAGCATTTT. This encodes CASSRDQGNNQPQHF.